This record concerns one TCR beta chain sequence. These data belong to a study of blood T cell repertoires in COVID-19. At the level of the study: From T cells, B-cell-depleted T cells, or PBMCs came the material, which was cDNA or gDNA.

The length of the CDR3 is 13 residues. CDR1 is SGHRS and CDR2 is YFSETQ in the germline V gene. The germline V and J ends were trimmed by 3 bases and 8 bases, with 14 bases remaining between them. Participants were aged about 18 to 100 years, lived in over 20 US areas, and enrolled virtually. Which cohort a participant joined came from the clinical history participants gave. Sequenced by immunoSEQ multiplex PCR; TCRdb stores in-frame clones only, minus some. The table includes some 150,000 clones, approximately 87% detected once. The chain combines TRBV5-1 with TRBJ1-2, with D hard to call. What was sequenced was PBMCs or T cells enriched from blood (not recorded which). The TCR was taken from a woman in her fifties or sixties who had recovered from COVID-19. DNA of the CDR3: TGCGCCAGCAGCTGGGGTCAACGGGAGGGCTACACCTTC. Translating it yields CASSWGQREGYTF.